This T cell receptor beta chain came from a study of blood T cells in healthy people across ages. Study findings and constraints: The fall in TCR beta diversity per million T cells was roughly linear with age.

Primed by a sample-barcoded 5' primer and a J-beta primer mix, a second PCR proceeded for 7 to 11 cycles. TCRdb reprocessed the 5' RACE reads with MiXCR, giving one entry per CDR3 protein. The table lists about 580,000 distinct CDR3 sequences, 40% to 50% of them singletons. The table lists this clonotype with a few counts. The antigen remains undetermined. The CDR3 has 14 amino acids. Germline V gene sequence: CDR1 DFQATT, CDR2 SNEGSKA (reference sequence). V dropped 0 bases and J dropped 4; count of bases not matched to a gene: 5. Sequenced input: blood. This sequence originates from an elderly man in good health. This sequence joins TRBV20-1 and TRBJ1-2; 7 bases align to TRBD1. The CDR3 is CSARDDGTAYGYTF. As DNA, the CDR3 is TGCAGTGCTAGAGATGACGGGACAGCCTATGGCTACACCTTC.